This TCR beta chain was recorded in a study of blood T cell repertoires in COVID-19. Study-level information: Acute and convalescent COVID-19 samples came from the United States, Italy and Spain.

Authors' analysis steps: Reference gene primer amplification gave nucleated cell count estimates. Sequenced by immunoSEQ multiplex PCR; TCRdb stores in-frame clones only, minus some. The DNA gave D and trimming, while V, J and clone size come from that table. The sample lists some 70,000 clones, around 89% occurring once. Material for sequencing was peripheral blood. The clonotype comes from a man aged 60-69 years with acute or convalescent COVID-19.

The CDR3 spells CASSEARAAIKETQYF. CDR3 sequence (DNA): TGTGCCAGCAGTGAAGCCCGCGCGGCAATCAAAGAGACCCAGTACTTC. The rearrangement uses TRBV2 and TRBJ2-5; D not certain. CDR1 is SNHLY and CDR2 is FYNNEI in the germline V gene. The CDR3 is made up of 16 amino acids. V gave up 0 bases and J gave up 3 bases, with 14 bases separating them.